Described below is a single T cell receptor beta chain sequence and its context. These data come from a study of shared clonotypes between healthy human individuals. In the study overall: Plates per donor: three CD4 naive, three CD4 memory, two CD8 naive, one CD8 memory.

Each PCR replicate from the sorted subsets contained about 200 ng DNA, which is about 31,000 T cell genomes. Some clones are missing from TCRdb's copy, which holds only in-frame ones; the method was immunoSEQ multiplex PCR. The data contain some 2,100,000 clones, 93% of them seen just once; the ten biggest clones take up roughly 1.7%. Naive CD8 cells, CD45RO-negative and positively selected for CCR7, excluded terminally differentiated effector memory CD45RA+ cells. The CDR3 has 13 residues. V was trimmed by 2 bases and J by 4 bases, leaving 8 bases between them. CDR1 is ENHRY and CDR2 is SYGVKD in the germline V gene.

The sequencing input was naive CD8+ T cells from PBMCs. The chain couples TRBV10-3 to TRBJ1-1; no clear D. This sequence was found in a man in his late teens or twenties in good health. Some clones in this sample may be carry-over from other donors' samples. As DNA, the CDR3 is TGTGCCATCAGTGAGCTCGCCTCCACTGAAGCTTTCTTT. Translated: CAISELASTEAFF.